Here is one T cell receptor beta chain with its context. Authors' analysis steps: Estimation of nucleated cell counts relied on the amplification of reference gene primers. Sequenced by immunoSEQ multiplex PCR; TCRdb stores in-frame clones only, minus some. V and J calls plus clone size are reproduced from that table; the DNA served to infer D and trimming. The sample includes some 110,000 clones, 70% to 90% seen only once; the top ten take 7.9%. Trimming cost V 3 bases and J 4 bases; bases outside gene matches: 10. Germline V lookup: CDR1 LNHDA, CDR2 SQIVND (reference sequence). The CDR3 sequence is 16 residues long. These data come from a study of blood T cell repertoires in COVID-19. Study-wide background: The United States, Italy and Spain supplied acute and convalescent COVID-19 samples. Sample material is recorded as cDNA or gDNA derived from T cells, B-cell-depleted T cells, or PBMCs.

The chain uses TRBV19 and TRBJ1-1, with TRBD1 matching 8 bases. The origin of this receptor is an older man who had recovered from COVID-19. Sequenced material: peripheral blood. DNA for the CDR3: TGTGCCAGTAGTATGGGTCTCGCAGGGGGCGGCACTGAAGCTTTCTTT. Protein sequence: CASSMGLAGGGTEAFF.